The 6 T cell receptor beta chains listed next were all sequenced from one sample in a study of blood T cell repertoires in COVID-19. Method: immunoSEQ multiplex PCR; TCRdb's copy keeps in-frame clones and lacks some. In the table there are 200,000 to 250,000 clones, about 83% of which are singletons. The specimen sequenced was peripheral blood. These TCRs come from a man aged 25 to 40 who had recovered from COVID-19.

The genes are TRBV5-4 and TRBJ1-1; D possibly corresponds to TRBD1 (5 bases). Deletions cut 4 bases from V and 7 bases from J, with 14 bases between. The germline gives CDR1 SGHNT, CDR2 YYREEE (reference sequence). The CDR3 has 13 residues. CDR3 bases: TGTGCCAGCAGCAAGACAGATTCCAATGAAGCTTTCTTT. Residues: CASSKTDSNEAFF.

The chain has TRBV2 and TRBJ1-2; 7 bases are shared with TRBD1. J lost 0 bases, V lost 4 bases, and 11 bases had no gene match. CDR3 size: 17 residues. In germline, CDR1 is SNHLY, CDR2 FYNNEI. The CDR3: CASSVGTAGPTNYGYTF. As DNA, the CDR3 is TGTGCCAGCAGTGTCGGGACAGCCGGACCCACTAACTATGGCTACACCTTC.

J is TRBJ2-7 and V is TRBV28, with TRBD1 matching over 8 bases. The junction had 11 bases not matched to a gene; V was cut back by 7 bases and J by 6 bases. From germline, CDR1 is MDHEN and CDR2 SYDVKM. This CDR3 has 14 residues. CDR3: CASTGIGQGREQYF. In nucleotides, the CDR3 is TGTGCCAGCACGGGGATAGGACAGGGTCGCGAGCAGTACTTC.

The chain combines TRBV7-9 with TRBJ1-5; D is unresolved. Germline-derived CDR1 and CDR2 are SEHNR and FQNEAQ (reference sequence). V was trimmed by 5 bases and J by 10 bases, leaving 18 bases between them. This CDR3 contains 14 residues. CDR3 sequence: CASSALTGIDPQHF. The CDR3 nucleotides are TGTGCCAGCAGCGCACTGACGGGAATTGATCCCCAGCATTTT. The full variable domain, in which reference TRBV7-9 and TRBJ1-5 provide the parts outside the CDR3, is DTGVSQNPRHKITKRGQNVTFRCDPISEHNRLYWYRQTLGQGPEFLTYFQNEAQLEKSRLLSDRFSAERPKGSFSTLEIQRTEQGDSAMYLCASSALTGIDPQHFGDGTRLSIL.

The genes are TRBV19 and TRBJ1-1, with D unclear. Germline CDR1 reads LNHDA; CDR2 reads SQIVND (reference sequence). The CDR3 runs to 12 residues. Trimming stripped 4 bases from V and 7 bases from J, with 10 bases between. The CDR3 protein is CASSTIFGEAFF. The CDR3, as DNA: TGTGCCAGTAGTACTATTTTCGGTGAAGCTTTCTTT. The complete variable domain, with remaining parts taken from reference TRBV19 and TRBJ1-1, reads DGGITQSPKYLFRKEGQNVTLSCEQNLNHDAMYWYRQDPGQGLRLIYYSQIVNDFQKGDIAEGYSVSREKKESFPLTVTSAQKNPTAFYLCASSTIFGEAFFGQGTRLTVV.

The chain uses TRBV9 and TRBJ1-3, with no clear D. Trimming left V 4 bases short and J 8 bases short, with 19 bases between. CDR3 length equals 15 residues. CDR1 is SGDLS, CDR2 YYNGEE, per germline. CDR3 region: CASSTREGIWDTIYF. In DNA, the CDR3 is TGTGCCAGCAGCACCCGGGAAGGCATATGGGACACCATATATTTT.